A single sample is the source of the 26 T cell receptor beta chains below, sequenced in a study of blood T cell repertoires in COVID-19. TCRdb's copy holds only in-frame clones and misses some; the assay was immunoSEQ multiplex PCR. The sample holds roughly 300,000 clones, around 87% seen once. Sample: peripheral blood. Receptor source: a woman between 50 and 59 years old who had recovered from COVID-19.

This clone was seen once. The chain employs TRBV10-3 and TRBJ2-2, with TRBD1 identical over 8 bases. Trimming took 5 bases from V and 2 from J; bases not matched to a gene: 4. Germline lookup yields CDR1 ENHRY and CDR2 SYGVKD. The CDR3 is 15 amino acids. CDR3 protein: CAISPGQGNTGELFF. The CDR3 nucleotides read TGTGCCATCAGTCCCGGACAGGGAAACACCGGGGAGCTGTTTTTT.

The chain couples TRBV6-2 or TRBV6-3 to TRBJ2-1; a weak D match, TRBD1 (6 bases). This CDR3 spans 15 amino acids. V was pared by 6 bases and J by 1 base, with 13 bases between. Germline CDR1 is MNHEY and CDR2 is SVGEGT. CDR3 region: CASSRGQASYNEQFF. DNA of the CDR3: TGTGCCAGCAGCAGGGGACAAGCATCCTACAATGAGCAGTTCTTC.

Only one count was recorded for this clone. The CDR3 spells CASSVGGERSYNEQFF. The CDR3 DNA sequence: TGTGCCAGCAGCGTAGGGGGCGAGCGCTCCTACAATGAGCAGTTCTTC. The V call is TRBV9, the J call TRBJ2-1, with D tentatively TRBD1 (5 bases). The germline CDR1 and CDR2 sequences are SGDLS and YYNGEE. The CDR3 spans 16 residues. V dropped 0 bases and J dropped 0 bases, with 10 bases sitting between them.

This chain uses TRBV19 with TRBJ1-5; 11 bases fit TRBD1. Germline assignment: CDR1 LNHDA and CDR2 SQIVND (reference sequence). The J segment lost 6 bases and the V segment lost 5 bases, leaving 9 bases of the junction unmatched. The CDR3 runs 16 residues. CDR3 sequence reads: CASSDGTGGRSQPQHF. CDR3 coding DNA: TGTGCCAGTAGTGACGGGACAGGGGGAAGGAGTCAGCCCCAGCATTTT.

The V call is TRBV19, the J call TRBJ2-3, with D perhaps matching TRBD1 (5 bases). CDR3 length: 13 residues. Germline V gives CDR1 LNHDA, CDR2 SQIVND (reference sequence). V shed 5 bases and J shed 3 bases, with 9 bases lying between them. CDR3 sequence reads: CASSPRATDTQYF. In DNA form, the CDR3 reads TGTGCCAGTAGTCCCAGGGCGACAGATACGCAGTATTTT.

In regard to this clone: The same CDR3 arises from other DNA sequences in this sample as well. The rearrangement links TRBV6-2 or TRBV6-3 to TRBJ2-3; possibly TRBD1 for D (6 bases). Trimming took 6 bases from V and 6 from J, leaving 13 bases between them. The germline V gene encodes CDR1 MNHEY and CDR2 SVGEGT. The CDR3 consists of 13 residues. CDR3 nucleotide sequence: TGTGCCAGCAGCAGGGGAAATAGGGATACGCAGTATTTT. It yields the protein CASSRGNRDTQYF.

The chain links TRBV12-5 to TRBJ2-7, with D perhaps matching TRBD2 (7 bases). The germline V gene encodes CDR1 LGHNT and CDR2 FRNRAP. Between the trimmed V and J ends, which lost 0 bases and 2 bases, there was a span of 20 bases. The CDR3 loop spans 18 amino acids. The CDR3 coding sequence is TGTGCTAGTGGTTTGGTACCCCCCTTTGCGGGGGACACCTACGAGCAGTACTTC. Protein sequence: CASGLVPPFAGDTYEQYF.

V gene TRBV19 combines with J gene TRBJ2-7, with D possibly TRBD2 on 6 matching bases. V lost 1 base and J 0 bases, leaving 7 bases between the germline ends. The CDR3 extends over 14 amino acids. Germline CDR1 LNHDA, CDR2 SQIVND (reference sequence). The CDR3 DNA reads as TGTGCCAGTAGTATAGCCGGGAGCTCCTACGAGCAGTACTTC. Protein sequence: CASSIAGSSYEQYF.

CDR3 sequence reads: CASSLGQASRELFF. The CDR3 nucleotides are TGTGCCAGCAGCTTAGGACAGGCATCGCGGGAGCTGTTTTTT. The chain carries TRBV7-7 and TRBJ2-2; the D gene is possibly TRBD1 (6 bases). Trimming removed 1 base from V and 9 bases from J, with 12 bases in between. The CDR3 loop spans 14 amino acids. CDR1 SSHAT and CDR2 FNYEAQ come from the germline V gene (reference sequence). Full variable domain (missing parts from reference TRBV7-7 and TRBJ2-2): GAGVSQSPRYKVTKRGQDVTLRCDPISSHATLYWYQQALGQGPEFLTYFNYEAQPDKSGLPSDRFSAERPEGSISTLTIQRTEQRDSAMYRCASSLGQASRELFFGEGSRLTVL.

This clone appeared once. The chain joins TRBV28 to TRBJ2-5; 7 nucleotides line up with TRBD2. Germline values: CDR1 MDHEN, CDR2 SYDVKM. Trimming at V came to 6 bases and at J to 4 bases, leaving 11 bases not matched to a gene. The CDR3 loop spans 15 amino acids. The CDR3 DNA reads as TGTGCCAGCAGCCCTGGACGGACTAGAGGAGAGACCCAGTACTTC. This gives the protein CASSPGRTRGETQYF.

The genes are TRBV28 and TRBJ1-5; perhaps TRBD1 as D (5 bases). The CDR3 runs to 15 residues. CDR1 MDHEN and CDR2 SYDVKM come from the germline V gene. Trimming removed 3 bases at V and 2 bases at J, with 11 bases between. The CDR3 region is CASSFQGVGNQPQHF. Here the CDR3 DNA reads TGTGCCAGCAGTTTCCAGGGTGTAGGCAATCAGCCCCAGCATTTT.

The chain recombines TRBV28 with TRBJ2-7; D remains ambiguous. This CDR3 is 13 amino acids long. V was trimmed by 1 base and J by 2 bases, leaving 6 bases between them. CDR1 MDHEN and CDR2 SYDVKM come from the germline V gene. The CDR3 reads CASSLLHTYEQYF. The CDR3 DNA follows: TGTGCCAGCAGTTTATTACACACCTACGAGCAGTACTTC.

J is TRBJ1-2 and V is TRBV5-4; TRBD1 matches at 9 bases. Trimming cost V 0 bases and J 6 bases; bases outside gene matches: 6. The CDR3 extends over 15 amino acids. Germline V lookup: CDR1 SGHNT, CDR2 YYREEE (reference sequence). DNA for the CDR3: TGTGCCAGCAGCTTGGTACTGGACAGGGGTGATGGCTACACCTTC. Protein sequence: CASSLVLDRGDGYTF.

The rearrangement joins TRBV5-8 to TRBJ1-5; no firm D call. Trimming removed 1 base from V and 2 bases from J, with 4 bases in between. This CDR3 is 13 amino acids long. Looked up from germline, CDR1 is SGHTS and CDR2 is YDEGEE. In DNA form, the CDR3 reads TGTGCCAGCAGCTTGTCAGGCAATCAGCCCCAGCATTTT. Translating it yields CASSLSGNQPQHF.

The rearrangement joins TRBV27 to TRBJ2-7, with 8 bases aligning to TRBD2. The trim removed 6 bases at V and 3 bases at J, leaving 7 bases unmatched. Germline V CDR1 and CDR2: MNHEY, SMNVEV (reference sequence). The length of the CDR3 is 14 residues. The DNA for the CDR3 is TGTGCCAGCAGCGCCAGGGCGGGGGGCTACGAGCAGTACTTC. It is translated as CASSARAGGYEQYF.

CDR3 coding DNA: TGTGCCAGCAGCTTGCGGGGCGTCCGCTCTGGAAACACCATATATTTT. It encodes CASSLRGVRSGNTIYF. The genes are TRBV7-9 and TRBJ1-3, with D possibly being TRBD1 (5 bases). The germline gives CDR1 SEHNR, CDR2 FQNEAQ (reference sequence). V dropped 3 bases and J dropped 0 bases, with 12 bases sitting between them. The CDR3 spans 16 residues.

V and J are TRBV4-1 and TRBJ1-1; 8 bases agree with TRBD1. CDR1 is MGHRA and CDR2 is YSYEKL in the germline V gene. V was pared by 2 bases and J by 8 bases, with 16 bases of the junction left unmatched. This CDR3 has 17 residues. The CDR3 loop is CASSQPPFATTGAEAFF. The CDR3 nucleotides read TGCGCCAGCAGCCAACCCCCTTTCGCGACGACAGGGGCGGAAGCTTTCTTT.

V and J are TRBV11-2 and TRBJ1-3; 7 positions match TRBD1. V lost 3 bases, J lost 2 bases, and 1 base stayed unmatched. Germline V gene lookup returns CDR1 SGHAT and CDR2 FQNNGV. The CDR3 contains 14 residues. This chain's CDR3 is CASSLTGPGNTIYF. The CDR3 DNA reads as TGTGCCAGCAGCTTGACAGGGCCTGGAAACACCATATATTTT.

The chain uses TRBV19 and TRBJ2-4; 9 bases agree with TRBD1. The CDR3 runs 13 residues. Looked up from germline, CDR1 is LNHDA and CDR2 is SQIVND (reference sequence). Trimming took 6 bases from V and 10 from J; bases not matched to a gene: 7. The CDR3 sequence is CASSRDRESIQYF. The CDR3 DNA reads TGTGCCAGTAGCCGGGACAGGGAATCTATTCAGTACTTC.

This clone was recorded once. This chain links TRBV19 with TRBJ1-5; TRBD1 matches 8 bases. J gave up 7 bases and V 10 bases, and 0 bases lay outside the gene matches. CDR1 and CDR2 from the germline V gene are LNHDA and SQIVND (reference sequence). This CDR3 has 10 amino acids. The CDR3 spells CATGGQPQHF. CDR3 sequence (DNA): TGTGCCACAGGGGGCCAGCCCCAGCATTTT.

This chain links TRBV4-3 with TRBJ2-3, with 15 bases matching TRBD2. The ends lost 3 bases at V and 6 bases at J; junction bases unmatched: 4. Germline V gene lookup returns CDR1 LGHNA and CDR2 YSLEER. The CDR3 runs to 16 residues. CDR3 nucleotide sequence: TGCGCCAGCAGCCAGGACGGGACTAGCGGGAGGGATACGCAGTATTTT. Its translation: CASSQDGTSGRDTQYF.

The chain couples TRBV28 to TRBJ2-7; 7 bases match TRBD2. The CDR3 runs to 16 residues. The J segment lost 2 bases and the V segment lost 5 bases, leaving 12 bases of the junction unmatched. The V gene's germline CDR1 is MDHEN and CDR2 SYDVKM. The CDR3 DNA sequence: TGTGCCAGCAGTGCCCCTAGCGGAAGGCCTACCTACGAGCAGTACTTC. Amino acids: CASSAPSGRPTYEQYF. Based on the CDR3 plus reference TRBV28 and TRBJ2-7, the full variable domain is DVKVTQSSRYLVKRTGEKVFLECVQDMDHENMFWYRQDPGLGLRLIYFSYDVKMKEKGDIPEGYSVSREKKERFSLILESASTNQTSMYLCASSAPSGRPTYEQYFGPGTRLTVT.

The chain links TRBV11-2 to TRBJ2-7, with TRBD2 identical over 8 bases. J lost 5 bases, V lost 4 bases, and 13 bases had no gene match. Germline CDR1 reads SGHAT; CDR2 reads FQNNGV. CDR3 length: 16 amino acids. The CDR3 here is CASSSLGVAGLHEQYF. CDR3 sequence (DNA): TGTGCCAGCAGCTCACTCGGGGTAGCGGGGCTCCACGAGCAGTACTTC.

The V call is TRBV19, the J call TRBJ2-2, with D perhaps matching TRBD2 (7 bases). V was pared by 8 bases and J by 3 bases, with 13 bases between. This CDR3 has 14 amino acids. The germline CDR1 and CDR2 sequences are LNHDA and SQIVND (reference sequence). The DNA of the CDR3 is TGTGCCAGTGCCCCCGGGGGGCACACCGGGGAGCTGTTTTTT. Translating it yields CASAPGGHTGELFF.

CDR3 bases: TGTGCCAGCAGTTACGACTCACAGGGCGCTGAAGCTTTCTTT. This gives the protein CASSYDSQGAEAFF. The chain joins TRBV6-5 to TRBJ1-1, with a tentative D call TRBD1 (6 bases). The CDR3 is made up of 14 amino acids. In germline, CDR1 is MNHEY, CDR2 SVGAGI. The V end was cut by 2 bases, the J end by 6 bases, with 13 bases between.

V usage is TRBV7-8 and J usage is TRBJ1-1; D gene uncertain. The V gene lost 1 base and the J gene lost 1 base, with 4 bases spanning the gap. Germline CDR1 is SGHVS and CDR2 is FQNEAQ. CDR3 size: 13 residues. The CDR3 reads CASSLVRNTEAFF. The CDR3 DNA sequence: TGTGCCAGCAGCTTAGTCCGGAACACTGAAGCTTTCTTT.